The sequence of this T cell receptor (beta chain) was determined in a study of cytomegalovirus exposure and HLA in healthy donors. Germline V gives CDR1 SGHRS, CDR2 YFSETQ. This CDR3 contains 15 residues. V lost 0 bases, J lost 3 bases, and 10 bases lay in between. Comment on this clone: What it recognizes is unknown.

General study results and limits: A classifier reportedly called cytomegalovirus status with high sensitivity and specificity. Per a prior analysis, the majority of TCR beta V segments were productive roughly 90% or roughly 30% of the time. Presence/absence analyses assumed roughly uniform sequencing depth across donors, which may not hold.

Donors sampled were nominally healthy, though unrecorded immune exposures were likely. Researchers ran the PCR with 60 Vbeta and 13 Jbeta primers. This table comes from immunoSEQ multiplex PCR, and its TCRdb copy is limited to in-frame clones, with some not included. Among 150,000 to 180,000 clones listed, 80% were seen once. V and J are TRBV5-1 and TRBJ2-1, with a weak D call TRBD2 (6 bases). The specimen was PBMCs. The sequence came from a man under 40 in good health and CMV-seropositive. The CDR3 loop is CASSLVGGNYNEQFF. CDR3 bases: TGCGCCAGCAGCTTGGTGGGGGGAAACTACAATGAGCAGTTCTTC.